Listed below are T cell receptor beta chains from one sample, sequenced in a study of blood T cells in healthy people across ages. TCRdb redid the calling of the 5' RACE reads with MiXCR, one entry per CDR3 protein. The data hold about 570,000 distinct CDR3 sequences, with around a quarter observed a single time. Another study also made use of these data, one on T cells of mothers and their children.

Material for sequencing was blood. The source of these receptors is a boy between 2 and 10 years old in good health. CDR3s include the opening cysteine and the closing phenylalanine or tryptophan. A D gene is named only where the DNA matches it firmly. Clone size is stated in some rows and not others, as once, few, many or a class when expanded.

J	V	length	size	D	CDR3	DNA
TRBJ2-7	TRBV20-1	14	.	TRBD2	CSAPLADPYYERYF	TGCAGTGCTCCACTAGCGGATCCATACTACGAGCGGTACTTC
TRBJ2-1	TRBV5-1	17	.	TRBD2	CASSLGGSGRSYNEQFF	TGCGCCAGCAGCTTGGGGGGGAGCGGGAGGTCCTACAATGAGCAGTTCTTC
TRBJ2-3	TRBV30	15	.	.	CAWSVQDYPADTQYF	TGTGCCTGGAGTGTACAAGACTATCCGGCAGATACGCAGTATTTT
TRBJ1-4	TRBV7-9	14	few	.	CASSQAGANEKLFF	TGTGCCAGCAGCCAGGCGGGGGCTAATGAAAAACTGTTTTTT
TRBJ2-1	TRBV29-1	13	.	.	CSVPTRGYNEQFF	TGCAGCGTCCCGACGAGGGGCTACAATGAGCAGTTCTTC
TRBJ1-5	TRBV7-3	18	few	.	CASSSPPPLGQSYQPQHF	TGTGCCAGCAGCTCCCCTCCTCCCTTGGGTCAAAGCTATCAGCCCCAGCATTTT
TRBJ2-7	TRBV7-9	13	.	.	CASSTPMSGEQYF	TGTGCCAGCAGCACCCCGATGTCGGGGGAGCAGTACTTC
TRBJ1-6	TRBV10-3	15	.	TRBD1	CAISEDRVYNSPLHF	TGTGCCATCAGTGAGGACAGGGTCTATAATTCACCCCTCCACTTT
TRBJ1-3	TRBV7-2	14	few	.	CASSPFGHGNTIYF	TGTGCCAGCAGCCCATTCGGACACGGAAACACCATATATTTT
TRBJ2-3	TRBV7-9	14	.	.	CASSRGMGADTQYF	TGTGCCAGCAGCAGGGGGATGGGGGCAGATACGCAGTATTTT
TRBJ2-4	TRBV11-2	16	few	.	CASSPLRGGSKNIQYF	TGTGCCAGCAGCCCCCTAAGGGGGGGCTCCAAAAACATTCAGTACTTC
TRBJ2-3	TRBV4-1	18	few	TRBD2	CASSRGLAGAWGTDTQYF	TGCGCCAGCAGCCGCGGACTAGCGGGGGCGTGGGGCACAGATACGCAGTATTTT
TRBJ1-5	TRBV2	14	.	.	CASTWGVLNQPQHF	TGTGCCAGCACGTGGGGGGTATTGAATCAGCCCCAGCATTTT
TRBJ2-7	TRBV6-2/TRBV6-3	13	.	.	CASRDTLGVEQYF	TGTGCCAGCAGAGACACCTTGGGTGTCGAGCAGTACTTC
TRBJ2-1	TRBV13	16	few	TRBD2	CASSPPGTRIGDEQFF	TGTGCCAGCAGTCCCCCCGGGACTAGGATAGGCGATGAGCAGTTCTTC
TRBJ2-3	TRBV11-2	15	.	TRBD2	CASSLGGRAADTQYF	TGTGCCAGCAGCCTCGGCGGGAGGGCCGCAGATACGCAGTATTTT
TRBJ1-2	TRBV12-3/TRBV12-4	16	few	TRBD1	CASTKDRAFATDGYTF	TGTGCCAGCACCAAGGACAGGGCCTTTGCGACGGATGGCTACACCTTC
TRBJ2-1	TRBV18	15	.	.	CASSPVGVTYNEQFF	TGTGCCAGCTCACCAGTAGGGGTCACCTACAATGAGCAGTTCTTC
TRBJ2-5	TRBV6-2/TRBV6-3	14	many	.	CASRFVGNQETQYF	TGTGCCAGCAGATTTGTCGGGAACCAAGAGACCCAGTACTTC
TRBJ2-1	TRBV5-5	17	.	.	CASSRQPRVAPYNEQFF	TGTGCCAGCAGCCGCCAGCCCCGAGTGGCTCCCTACAATGAGCAGTTCTTC
TRBJ2-7	TRBV6-5	14	few	.	CASSYSKARYEQYF	TGTGCCAGCAGTTACTCGAAGGCCCGGTACGAGCAGTACTTC
TRBJ2-7	TRBV2	13	.	.	CASTRGKGYEQYF	TGTGCCAGTACCCGGGGGAAGGGGTACGAGCAGTACTTC
TRBJ2-3	TRBV10-1	17	.	TRBD2	CASSESRSGEFGDTQYF	TGCGCCAGCAGTGAGTCGCGGAGCGGGGAATTTGGGGATACGCAGTATTTT
TRBJ2-5	TRBV21-1	14	.	.	CASSFRTEQETQYF	TGTGCCAGCAGCTTTCGGACAGAACAAGAGACCCAGTACTTC
TRBJ1-4	TRBV20-1	13	few	TRBD1	CSAQGQEGEKLFF	TGCAGTGCTCAGGGACAGGAAGGGGAAAAACTGTTTTTT
TRBJ1-6	TRBV7-8	15	few	.	CASSIGTAYNSPLHF	TGTGCCAGCAGCATCGGGACCGCTTATAATTCACCCCTCCACTTT